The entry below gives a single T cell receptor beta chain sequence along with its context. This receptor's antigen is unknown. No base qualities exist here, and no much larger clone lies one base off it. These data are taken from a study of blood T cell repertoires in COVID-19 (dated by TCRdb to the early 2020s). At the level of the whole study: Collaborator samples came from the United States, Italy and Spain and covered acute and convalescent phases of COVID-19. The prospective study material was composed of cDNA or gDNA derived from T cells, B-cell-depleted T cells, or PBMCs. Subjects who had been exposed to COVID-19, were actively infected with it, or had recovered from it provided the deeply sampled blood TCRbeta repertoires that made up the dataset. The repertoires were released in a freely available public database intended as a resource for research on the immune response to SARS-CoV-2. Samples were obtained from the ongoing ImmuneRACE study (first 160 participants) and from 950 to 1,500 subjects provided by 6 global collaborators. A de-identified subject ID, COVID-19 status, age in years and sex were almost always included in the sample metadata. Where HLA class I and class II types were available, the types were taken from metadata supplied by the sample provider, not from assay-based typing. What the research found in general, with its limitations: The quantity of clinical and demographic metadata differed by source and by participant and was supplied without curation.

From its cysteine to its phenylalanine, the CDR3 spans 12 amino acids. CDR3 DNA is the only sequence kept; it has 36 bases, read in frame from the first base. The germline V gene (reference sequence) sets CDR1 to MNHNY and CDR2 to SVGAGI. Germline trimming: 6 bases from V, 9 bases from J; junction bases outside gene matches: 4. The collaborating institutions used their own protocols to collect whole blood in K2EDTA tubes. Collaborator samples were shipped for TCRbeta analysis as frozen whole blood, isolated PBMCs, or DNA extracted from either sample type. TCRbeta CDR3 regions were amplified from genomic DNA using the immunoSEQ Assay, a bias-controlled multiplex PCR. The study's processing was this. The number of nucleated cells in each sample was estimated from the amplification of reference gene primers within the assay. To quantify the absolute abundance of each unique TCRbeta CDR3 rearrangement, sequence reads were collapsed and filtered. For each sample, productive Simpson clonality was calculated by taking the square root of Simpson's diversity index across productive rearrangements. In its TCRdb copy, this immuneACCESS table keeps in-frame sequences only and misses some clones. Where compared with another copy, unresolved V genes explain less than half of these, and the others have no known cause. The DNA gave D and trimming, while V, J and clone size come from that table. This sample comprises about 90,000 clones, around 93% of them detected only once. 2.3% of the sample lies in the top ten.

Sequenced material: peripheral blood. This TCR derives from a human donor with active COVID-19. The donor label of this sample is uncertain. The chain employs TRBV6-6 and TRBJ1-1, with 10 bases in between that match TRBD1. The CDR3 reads CASRPGQGKAFF. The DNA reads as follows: TGTGCCAGCAGACCGGGACAGGGGAAAGCTTTCTTT.